These T cell receptor beta chains were read from a single sample in a study of post-analysis software for immune sequencing data. TCRdb re-analysed the PCR reads in MiXCR, keeping a single row per CDR3 protein. The sample includes some 690,000 distinct CDR3 sequences, 25% to 30% of them seen just once. The source material was blood. The source is a girl aged 10 to 17 with multiple sclerosis. CDR3s include the opening cysteine and the closing phenylalanine or tryptophan. D genes are given only for firm matches. Size is stated for part of the rows, as once, few or many counts, or as a class when the clone is expanded.

d_gene	v_gene	abundance	j_gene	CDR3nt	CDR3aa
TRBD2	TRBV7-2	-	TRBJ2-1	TGTGCCAGCAGCTTAGGCGGACTAGCGGGCCACTACAATGAGCAGTTCTTC	CASSLGGLAGHYNEQFF
TRBD2	TRBV20-1	once	TRBJ2-2	TGCAGTGCTCAGGTGGTGCTAGCGGGAGATCACACCGGGGAGCTGTTTTTT	CSAQVVLAGDHTGELFF
-	TRBV25-1	-	TRBJ2-5	TGTGCCAGCAGTGAATTGGGGCTCCCCCAAGAGACCCAGTACTTC	CASSELGLPQETQYF
-	TRBV7-2	few	TRBJ2-5	TGTGCCAGCAGCCCCACTAGACCTTTGGAGACCCAGTACTTC	CASSPTRPLETQYF
-	TRBV4-3	once	TRBJ2-5	TGCGCCAGCAGCCAAGCGGGGTCCGGGAAGGGGGAGCAGTACTTC	CASSQAGSGKGEQYF
-	TRBV4-1	-	TRBJ2-1	TGCGCCAGCAGCCTGGAAACAGGGTACAATGAGCAGTTCTTC	CASSLETGYNEQFF
TRBD2	TRBV6-6	few	TRBJ2-3	TGTGCCAGCAGCTCCCGGGGGGACACAGATACGCAGTATTTT	CASSSRGDTDTQYF
TRBD2	TRBV7-2	few	TRBJ2-6	TGTGCCAGCAGCCCAGGAGGTAGCGGGCTTGGGGCCAACGTCCTGACTTTC	CASSPGGSGLGANVLTF
-	TRBV5-1	few	TRBJ1-2	TGCGCCAGCAGCCGCCACCCCCTGGCACCCCTTTTTTATGGCTACACCTTC	CASSRHPLAPLFYGYTF
-	TRBV29-1	-	TRBJ2-1	TGCAGCGTTGTGGCCATGAGAGACGGAAATGAGCAGTTCTTC	CSVVAMRDGNEQFF
-	TRBV7-8	-	TRBJ2-5	TGTGCCAGCAGCCCCATGGGGTTCGGGGAGACCCAGTACTTC	CASSPMGFGETQYF
-	TRBV2	few	TRBJ2-5	TGTGTCAGCAGTGATCAGGCCGTTCAAGAGACCCAGTACTTC	CVSSDQAVQETQYF
-	TRBV5-1	-	TRBJ2-7	TGCGCCAGCAGCACCCGGCAGGGAGGCTCCGAGCAGTACTTC	CASSTRQGGSEQYF
-	TRBV27	-	TRBJ2-7	TGTGCCAGAAGTTTCAGGGACGGTACCTACGAGCAGTACTTC	CARSFRDGTYEQYF
-	TRBV3-1	few	TRBJ2-1	TGTGCCAGCAGCCAGGTCAGCGCAAGTAACAATGAGCAGTTCTTC	CASSQVSASNNEQFF
-	TRBV14	-	TRBJ1-2	TGTGCCAGCAGCCAAGTGGCCGATTATGGCTACACCTTC	CASSQVADYGYTF
-	TRBV20-1	-	TRBJ2-2	TGCAGTGTTGCAAGAGTCACGAACACCGGGGAGCTGTTTTTT	CSVARVTNTGELFF
TRBD2	TRBV4-3	-	TRBJ2-7	TGCGCCAGCAGCCAAGTGGTGGGACTAGCGGGAGGGGCGACCTACGAGCAGTACTTC	CASSQVVGLAGGATYEQYF
-	TRBV7-2	-	TRBJ2-5	TGTGCCAGCAGCGGGATGGAGACCCAGTACTTC	CASSGMETQYF
-	TRBV20-1	-	TRBJ2-3	TGCAGTGCTACAGGAGGACAGTCGGGCCACACAGATGCGCAGTATTTT	CSATGGQSGHTDAQYF
-	TRBV7-8	-	TRBJ1-4	TGTGCCAGCAGCTTAGGAGCGGGGGGAGATGAAAAACTGTTTTTT	CASSLGAGGDEKLFF
-	TRBV27	few	TRBJ2-1	TGTGCCAGCACTCCCCGCGGAGGGGGCTACTACAATGAGCAGTTCTTC	CASTPRGGGYYNEQFF
-	TRBV4-1	-	TRBJ2-1	TGCGCCAGCAGCCAAGTGCTTCCGAAGAATGAGCAGTTCTTC	CASSQVLPKNEQFF
-	TRBV20-1	few	TRBJ1-5	TGCAGTGCTAGAAAGGGGACTCAGCCCCAGCATTTT	CSARKGTQPQHF